This TCR beta chain was identified in a study of blood T cell repertoires in COVID-19. Study background: From the United States, Italy and Spain came samples of acute and convalescent COVID-19. Sources were T cells, B-cell-depleted T cells, or PBMCs; the material itself was cDNA or gDNA.

Some clones are missing from TCRdb's copy, which holds only in-frame ones; the method was immunoSEQ multiplex PCR. Of 150,000 to 200,000 clones listed, roughly 88% are singletons. V gave up 2 bases and J gave up 5 bases, with 12 bases separating them. Germline V gives CDR1 MNHEY, CDR2 SVGAGI. CDR3 length: 15 residues. V usage is TRBV6-5 and J usage is TRBJ2-2; D is ambiguous. The TCR sequence derives from a woman older than 75 with acute or convalescent COVID-19. The sequencing input was peripheral blood. Here the CDR3 reads CASSYRGRRTGELFF. In DNA form, the CDR3 reads TGTGCCAGCAGTTACCGAGGAAGAAGGACCGGGGAGCTGTTTTTT.